This is a list of T cell receptor beta chains from one sample in a study of metastatic and nonmetastatic thyroid tumors. From the PCR reads, TCRdb re-called clones with MiXCR. Of just over 14,000 clones listed, roughly 3.5% are singletons. The sample taken for sequencing was tumor tissue. Receptor source: a female donor with papillary thyroid cancer or a benign thyroid nodule (not recorded which). Some clones in this sample may be carry-over from other donors' samples. Each CDR3 is given without its conserved first and last residue.

>14|TRBV6-1|TRBJ2-6
ASSRERISGANVLT
>13|TRBV7-9|TRBJ2-1
ASSLTGSTYNEQF
>12|TRBV18|TRBJ2-7
ASSPLGGYYEQY
>12|TRBV12-3/TRBV12-4|TRBJ2-3
ASSYQGLAGAQY
>14|TRBV9|TRBJ2-1
ASSKSGSSGSGEQF
>13|TRBV7-2|TRBJ1-2
ASSLAGTANCGYT
>9|TRBV5-1|TRBJ1-2
ASSLGGGYT
>12|TRBV6-1|TRBJ1-6
ASGRTGENSPLH
>16|TRBV28|TRBJ1-2
ASSFGVTGGRFGYGYT
>11|TRBV6-4|TRBJ2-3
ASSGDSTDTQY